The next 32 T cell receptor beta chains were all read from a single sample in a study of TIL therapy for anti-PD-1-resistant metastatic lung cancer (dated by TCRdb to the early 2020s). The immunoSEQ v3 hsTCRB kit was used to amplify TCR beta CDR3 regions from genomic DNA through bias-controlled multiplex PCR. Sourced from immuneACCESS, this table was stored by TCRdb with only in-frame sequences that have V and J called. A share of the clones is absent; for the studies checked, an unresolved V gene accounts for under half, and the remainder has no known explanation. Here the sample has tens of thousands of clones; about 70% occur a single time. Of the sample, less than 3% is held by the ten largest clones. In light of the paper, this sample's time point label describes: pre-treatment sample, taken before nivolumab and TIL therapy. Sequenced material: blood, taken at baseline. The origin of the receptors is a woman aged 30 to 85 with non-small cell lung cancer.

This clone was seen only a few times. V is TRBV7-8 and J is TRBJ2-7, with 14 bases lining up with TRBD2. The CDR3 sequence is 15 residues long. J lost 3 bases, V lost 5 bases, and 3 bases had no gene match. Germline CDR1 and CDR2: SGHVS and FQNEAQ. The CDR3 region is CASSRGTSGSYEQYF. In DNA, the CDR3 is TGTGCCAGCAGCCGAGGGACTAGCGGGAGCTACGAGCAGTACTTC.

The rearrangement uses TRBV6-5 and TRBJ1-5, with no clear D. The CDR3 spans 14 residues. Germline lookup yields CDR1 MNHEY and CDR2 SVGAGI. Deletions cut 2 bases from V and 4 bases from J, with 9 bases between. The CDR3 here is CASSYGAGNQPQHF. For the CDR3, the DNA is TGTGCCAGCAGTTACGGAGCAGGTAATCAGCCCCAGCATTTT.

The V call is TRBV25-1, the J call TRBJ1-2; the D gene is possibly TRBD1 (5 bases). The germline gives CDR1 MGHDK, CDR2 SYGVNS. V lost 5 bases and J lost 5, with 9 bases in between. The CDR3 covers 12 residues. This CDR3 reads CASSRGAYGYTF. CDR3 sequence (DNA): TGTGCCAGCAGTAGAGGGGCGTATGGCTACACCTTC.

The chain combines TRBV19 with TRBJ2-1; TRBD2 aligns across 10 bases. Germline-derived CDR1 and CDR2 are LNHDA and SQIVND (reference sequence). The CDR3 totals 16 residues. V dropped 0 bases and J dropped 9; count of bases not matched to a gene: 8. The CDR3 nucleotides are TGTGCCAGTAGTATAGATCGGCTAGCGGGAGAGGGTGAGCAGTTCTTC. Amino acids: CASSIDRLAGEGEQFF.

The chain employs TRBV7-8 and TRBJ1-2; D is undetermined. Germline V gene lookup returns CDR1 SGHVS and CDR2 FQNEAQ. Trimming took off 2 bases at V and 6 bases at J, with 19 bases between the two ends. The CDR3 is 16 residues long. The CDR3 here is CASSLPGWSYRDGYTF. The CDR3, as DNA: TGTGCCAGCAGCTTACCGGGCTGGAGTTACCGGGATGGCTACACCTTC.

This clone appeared a few times. The chain recombines TRBV6-5 with TRBJ1-1; the D is unclear. Germline V CDR1 and CDR2: MNHEY, SVGAGI. The CDR3 sequence is 15 residues long. V was cut by 0 bases and J by 5 bases, with 13 bases left in between. This CDR3 is CASSYSGPTRTEAFF. In DNA, the CDR3 is TGTGCCAGCAGTTACTCAGGACCGACGAGGACTGAAGCTTTCTTT.

The gene calls are TRBV11-2 and TRBJ2-3; D uncertain. Germline assignment: CDR1 SGHAT and CDR2 FQNNGV. The CDR3 loop spans 12 amino acids. The ends were cut back, 3 bases at V and 5 bases at J, with 6 bases in the middle. This chain's CDR3 is CASSFDGDTQYF. The CDR3 DNA reads as TGTGCCAGCAGCTTTGACGGAGATACGCAGTATTTT.

The rearrangement links TRBV4-1 to TRBJ2-2; the D is unclear. Germline V lookup: CDR1 MGHRA, CDR2 YSYEKL. V gave up 8 bases and J gave up 7 bases, with 8 bases separating them. CDR3 length: 11 amino acids. CDR3 sequence reads: CASQLDGELFF. As DNA, the CDR3 is TGCGCCAGCCAGCTGGACGGGGAGCTGTTTTTT.

This sequence joins TRBV25-1 and TRBJ2-5; 8 bases map to TRBD1. CDR1 MGHDK and CDR2 SYGVNS come from the germline V gene. This CDR3 has 15 residues. The trim removed 6 bases at V and 2 bases at J, leaving 8 bases unmatched. The CDR3 DNA reads TGTGCCAGCAGCTGGACAGGGTTGATTCAAGAGACCCAGTACTTC. It codes for CASSWTGLIQETQYF.

In its sample, this clone was seen once. V is TRBV6-5 and J is TRBJ2-7; no definite D call. There are 15 residues in the CDR3. Germline V lookup: CDR1 MNHEY, CDR2 SVGAGI. V shed 4 bases and J shed 1 base, with 14 bases lying between them. The DNA for the CDR3 is TGTGCCAGCAGTTCCCCGACCCTTTCTTCCTACGAGCAGTACTTC. This codes for CASSSPTLSSYEQYF.

The chain carries TRBV12-5 and TRBJ2-7; a possible D gene is TRBD1 (5 bases). CDR3 length: 12 residues. The V and J ends lost 5 bases and 6 bases respectively, with 11 bases between them. Germline assignment: CDR1 LGHNT and CDR2 FRNRAP. The CDR3, as DNA: TGTGCTAGTGGTCCAGGGTACTCCGAGCAGTACTTC. Protein sequence: CASGPGYSEQYF. Full variable domain (missing parts from reference TRBV12-5 and TRBJ2-7): DARVTQTPRHKVTEMGQEVTMRCQPILGHNTVFWYRQTMMQGLELLAYFRNRAPLDDSGMPKDRFSAEMPDATLATLKIQPSEPRDSAVYFCASGPGYSEQYFGPGTRLTVT.

This chain links TRBV5-6 with TRBJ2-3; a weak D match, TRBD1 (6 bases). This CDR3 contains 15 residues. V dropped 5 bases and J dropped 0 bases, with 13 bases sitting between them. CDR1 is SGHDT, CDR2 YYEEEE, per germline. The CDR3 spells CASSRTDTSTDTQYF. The CDR3 DNA reads TGTGCCAGCAGTAGGACAGACACTAGCACAGATACGCAGTATTTT.

This clone has only one observation. The genes are TRBV6-5 and TRBJ2-7, with D unclear. Looked up from germline, CDR1 is MNHEY and CDR2 is SVGAGI. Trimming removed 5 bases at V and 1 base at J, with 9 bases between. CDR3 length: 13 amino acids. CDR3 bases: TGTGCCAGCAGTATAAGAGTATCCTACGAGCAGTACTTC. Its translation: CASSIRVSYEQYF.

The V call is TRBV6-6, the J call TRBJ1-2; D is possibly TRBD1 (5 bases). Trimming removed 8 bases from V and 2 bases from J, with 18 bases in between. CDR1 MNHNY and CDR2 SVGAGI come from the germline V gene (reference sequence). The CDR3 is 15 amino acids. CDR3 in DNA: TGTGCCAGCCTTCCACTAGGGGAGGGGAACTATGGCTACACCTTC. Protein sequence: CASLPLGEGNYGYTF.

The chain uses TRBV6-6 and TRBJ2-6; D possibly corresponds to TRBD2 (6 bases). V lost 6 bases, J lost 3 bases, and 9 bases lay in between. This CDR3 has 14 amino acids. CDR1 and CDR2 from the germline V gene are MNHNY and SVGAGI (reference sequence). CDR3 nucleotides: TGTGCCAGCAGGGGCGGGATTGGGGCCAACGTCCTGACTTTC. Amino acids: CASRGGIGANVLTF.

V usage is TRBV28 and J usage is TRBJ2-1; 13 nucleotides match TRBD2. J gave up 5 bases and V 2 bases, and 3 bases lay outside the gene matches. The germline CDR1 and CDR2 sequences are MDHEN and SYDVKM. The CDR3 consists of 16 residues. CDR3: CASSLGLAGVDNEQFF. The CDR3 DNA is TGTGCCAGCAGTTTAGGACTAGCGGGAGTTGACAATGAGCAGTTCTTC. Complete variable domain (other parts from reference TRBV28 and TRBJ2-1): DVKVTQSSRYLVKRTGEKVFLECVQDMDHENMFWYRQDPGLGLRLIYFSYDVKMKEKGDIPEGYSVSREKKERFSLILESASTNQTSMYLCASSLGLAGVDNEQFFGPGTRLTVL.

This clone was counted a single time. The chain uses TRBV18 and TRBJ1-5; unclear D gene. Germline CDR1 KGHSH, CDR2 LQKENI. The CDR3 totals 13 residues. Trimming took 2 bases from V and 1 from J, leaving 3 bases between them. The CDR3 nucleotides read TGTGCCAGCTCACCAAACAGCAATCAGCCCCAGCATTTT. Protein product: CASSPNSNQPQHF.

The J gene is TRBJ2-7, the V gene TRBV19; TRBD2 matches 11 bases. Trimming removed 7 bases from V and 3 bases from J; junction bases left unmatched: 14. CDR3 length: 17 residues. CDR1 is LNHDA, CDR2 SQIVND, per germline (reference sequence). The CDR3 reads CASMGVVSSGRIYEQYF. CDR3 bases: TGTGCCAGTATGGGGGTAGTCTCTAGCGGGAGGATCTACGAGCAGTACTTC. Variable domain in full (rest from reference TRBV19 and TRBJ2-7): DGGITQSPKYLFRKEGQNVTLSCEQNLNHDAMYWYRQDPGQGLRLIYYSQIVNDFQKGDIAEGYSVSREKKESFPLTVTSAQKNPTAFYLCASMGVVSSGRIYEQYFGPGTRLTVT.

This chain connects TRBV4-2 to TRBJ2-3, with 8 bases lining up with TRBD2. This CDR3 region has 18 residues. J was trimmed by 4 bases and V by 0 bases; bases with no gene match: 12. Germline CDR1 reads LGHNA; CDR2 reads YNFKEQ. CDR3: CASSQETGTRRIADTQYF. The CDR3 region has the DNA TGTGCCAGCAGCCAAGAGACCGGGACTAGACGTATCGCAGATACGCAGTATTTT.

The V call is TRBV7-2, the J call TRBJ2-1; TRBD2 agrees at 11 bases. There are 17 residues in the CDR3. Germline V gene lookup returns CDR1 SGHTA and CDR2 FQGNSA. V shed 1 base and J 6 bases; nucleotides not matched to a gene: 8. The DNA for the CDR3 is TGTGCCAGCAGCTTAGGTGGGACTAGCGGTGTCATCAATGAGCAGTTCTTC. It translates to CASSLGGTSGVINEQFF. Complete variable domain (other parts from reference TRBV7-2 and TRBJ2-1): GAGVSQSPSNKVTEKGKDVELRCDPISGHTALYWYRQSLGQGLEFLIYFQGNSAPDKSGLPSDRFSAERTGGSVSTLTIQRTQQEDSAVYLCASSLGGTSGVINEQFFGPGTRLTVL.

The chain links TRBV6-5 to TRBJ1-3, with D possibly TRBD1 on 6 matching bases. Trimming left V 0 bases short and J 2 bases short, with 11 bases between. CDR1 is MNHEY and CDR2 is SVGAGI in the germline V gene. The CDR3 covers 16 residues. Written as DNA, the CDR3 is TGTGCCAGCAGTTACTCATTGCAGGGGACTGGAAACACCATATATTTT. Amino acid sequence: CASSYSLQGTGNTIYF.

V gene TRBV7-8 combines with J gene TRBJ1-2, with a weak D call TRBD1 (6 bases). The CDR3 has 13 residues. From germline, CDR1 is SGHVS and CDR2 FQNEAQ. V gave up 2 bases and J gave up 5 bases, with 9 bases separating them. The CDR3 bases are TGTGCCAGCAGCTTAAACACAGGGTATGGCTACACCTTC. Translated: CASSLNTGYGYTF.

The chain joins TRBV7-6 to TRBJ2-3, with D possibly matching TRBD2 (5 bases). The CDR3 sequence is 16 residues long. The germline V gene has CDR1 SGHVS and CDR2 FNYEAQ. V was pared by 1 base and J by 0 bases, with 11 bases between. DNA for the CDR3: TGTGCCAGCAGCTTAGAAGCTAGCAGAAGCACAGATACGCAGTATTTT. Translation gives CASSLEASRSTDTQYF.

To note about this clone: The same CDR3 can be traced to other DNA sequences in this sample. The rearrangement links TRBV19 to TRBJ2-7; D tentatively reads TRBD1 or TRBD2 (5 bases each). V lost 4 bases to trimming and J lost 2 bases, with 12 bases between them. CDR3 size: 14 residues. Germline V lookup: CDR1 LNHDA, CDR2 SQIVND (reference sequence). This chain's CDR3 is CASSTGTRTYEQYF. As DNA, the CDR3 is TGTGCCAGTAGTACCGGGACGAGAACCTACGAGCAGTACTTC.

CDR3 coding DNA: TGTGCCAGCAGTTCCTCGACTAGCGTCCATTCCTACGAGCAGTACTTC. It yields the protein CASSSSTSVHSYEQYF. J is TRBJ2-5 and V is TRBV2; 8 bases align to TRBD2. Near its end, the DNA agrees better with TRBJ2-7, so the J call may be wrong. Germline V gives CDR1 SNHLY, CDR2 FYNNEI. The CDR3 is 16 residues long.

V gene TRBV28 combines with J gene TRBJ1-4, with 7 positions matching TRBD1. The CDR3 runs 12 residues. CDR1 is MDHEN and CDR2 is SYDVKM in the germline V gene. Trimming removed 11 bases from V and 9 bases from J; junction bases left unmatched: 9. The chain's CDR3 is CASGGNRKKLFF. The CDR3 DNA is TGTGCCTCAGGGGGGAACAGGAAAAAACTGTTTTTT.

This chain connects TRBV28 to TRBJ1-5; perhaps TRBD1 as D (6 bases). With 7 bases removed from V and 6 bases from J, the gap between germline ends came to 22 bases. Germline lookup yields CDR1 MDHEN and CDR2 SYDVKM. The CDR3 sequence is 16 residues long. The CDR3 sequence: CASNLELGGGGQPQHF. CDR3 coding DNA: TGTGCCAGCAACCTAGAATTGGGGGGCGGGGGTCAGCCCCAGCATTTT.

This clone was detected only a few times. The J gene is TRBJ1-4, the V gene TRBV2; maybe TRBD1 (5 bases). CDR3 size: 13 residues. V lost 9 bases and J 2 bases, leaving 10 bases between the germline ends. Germline V gene sequence: CDR1 SNHLY, CDR2 FYNNEI. CDR3: CASGGSTNEKLFF. CDR3 DNA: TGTGCCAGTGGGGGTAGCACTAATGAAAAACTGTTTTTT.

The chain uses TRBV2 and TRBJ2-7; the match to TRBD2 covers 11 bases. The CDR3 has 13 residues. Losses at the gene ends were 7 bases for V and 4 bases for J; bases not matched to a gene: 3. Germline-derived CDR1 and CDR2 are SNHLY and FYNNEI. The CDR3 DNA reads as TGTGCCAGCAAGACTAGCGGGATATACGAGCAGTACTTC. Translating it yields CASKTSGIYEQYF.

The rearrangement links TRBV18 to TRBJ2-5; D is ambiguous. CDR3 length: 16 residues. Trimming removed 0 bases at V and 1 base at J, with 12 bases between. Germline V gives CDR1 KGHSH, CDR2 LQKENI. CDR3 nucleotides: TGTGCCAGCTCACCACCGAAAGCAGCGACCCAAGAGACCCAGTACTTC. Translation: CASSPPKAATQETQYF.

The chain uses TRBV12-1 and TRBJ2-7; the DNA was not used to check the table's D call, TRBD2. TRBV12-1 is designated a pseudogene. This CDR3 is 15 amino acids long. The CDR3 here is CASRVLAGESYEQYF. The CDR3 region has the DNA TGTGCCAGCAGGGTACTAGCGGGAGAATCCTACGAGCAGTACTTC.

The chain employs TRBV19 and TRBJ2-1; 10 nucleotides align to TRBD1. The CDR3 totals 16 residues. J was trimmed by 4 bases and V by 2 bases; bases with no gene match: 5. Germline assignment: CDR1 LNHDA and CDR2 SQIVND (reference sequence). The CDR3 DNA is TGTGCCAGTAGTATACTGCCGGGACAGGGGTACAATGAGCAGTTCTTC. Amino acids: CASSILPGQGYNEQFF. Supplemented by reference TRBV19 and TRBJ2-1, the full variable domain reads DGGITQSPKYLFRKEGQNVTLSCEQNLNHDAMYWYRQDPGQGLRLIYYSQIVNDFQKGDIAEGYSVSREKKESFPLTVTSAQKNPTAFYLCASSILPGQGYNEQFFGPGTRLTVL.